The entry that follows covers one TCR beta chain sequence. Its target is not known. From germline, CDR1 is SGHAT and CDR2 FQNNGV. The CDR3 contains 14 residues. Trimming shortened V by 3 bases and J by 4 bases, and 13 bases separated the two germline ends. These data originate in a study of glioma-infiltrating T cells after dendritic cell vaccination. Study-wide results and caveats: Survival was not directly related to TCR clonality in these patients.

Method: immunoSEQ multiplex PCR; TCRdb's copy keeps in-frame clones and lacks some. Among under 130,000 clones listed, roughly 89% were seen once. Time point given: after dendritic cell vaccination, including at tumor progression/relapse. Selection required adequate fresh-frozen tumor tissue plus more than two years' survival data. Material: blood, obtained after dendritic cell vaccination. The receptor was derived from a human donor with glioblastoma. This chain uses TRBV11-2 with TRBJ2-7, with a possible D match to TRBD1 (5 bases). The CDR3 DNA sequence: TGTGCCAGCAGCTTCGACAGAAGCTATTACGAGCAGTACTTC. Its protein is CASSFDRSYYEQYF.